The 24 T cell receptor beta chains reported below all come from one sample, sequenced in a study of T cell responses to AZD1222 COVID-19 vaccine. Profiling relied on immunoSEQ multiplex PCR, and the TCRdb table lists in-frame clones only, not all of them. The sample consists of hundreds of thousands of clones, around 93% of them appearing once. The sequenced sample was peripheral blood, obtained 28 days after the second AZD1222 dose. These receptor sequences come from an adult who received the AZD1222 COVID-19 vaccine.

The genes are TRBV2 and TRBJ2-7; no clear D. There are 15 residues in the CDR3. CDR1 and CDR2 from the germline V gene are SNHLY and FYNNEI. Trimming left V 1 base short and J 0 bases short, with 10 bases between. The CDR3: CASSEGSWGSYEQYF. In DNA form, the CDR3 reads TGTGCCAGCAGTGAAGGGTCCTGGGGCTCCTACGAGCAGTACTTC.

V gene TRBV5-6 combines with J gene TRBJ1-3, with D unclear. V was clipped by 0 bases and J by 0 bases, with 10 bases between them. Germline-derived CDR1 and CDR2 are SGHDT and YYEEEE. This CDR3 has 16 amino acids. The CDR3 is CASSLAGGYSGNTIYF. The CDR3 DNA reads TGTGCCAGCAGCTTGGCCGGAGGCTACTCTGGAAACACCATATATTTT.

This clone was seen a few times. Other DNA sequences in this specimen translate into the identical CDR3. This chain connects TRBV3-1 (or the pseudogene TRBV3-2) to TRBJ1-5; TRBD1 matches 8 bases. V lost 4 bases, J lost 2 bases, and 1 base stayed unmatched. The length of the CDR3 is 14 residues. CDR1 and CDR2 (germline): LGHDT, YNNKEL (reference sequence). Written as DNA, the CDR3 is TGTGCCAGCAGCCCGGGACAGGGCAATCAGCCCCAGCATTTT. As protein: CASSPGQGNQPQHF.

V is TRBV5-3 and J is TRBJ2-7; 7 bases fit TRBD1. TRBV5-3 is known as an ORF, though its function is uncertain. The CDR3 has 15 amino acids. V trimming: 3 bases; J trimming: 4 bases; junction bases outside the gene matches: 10. The DNA of the CDR3 is TGTGCCAGAAGCTGGTCCGGGACAGAACAATACGAGCAGTACTTC. Protein sequence: CARSWSGTEQYEQYF.

This chain uses TRBV7-2 with TRBJ1-5, with no clear D. The length of the CDR3 is 14 residues. CDR1 SGHTA and CDR2 FQGNSA come from the germline V gene. Trimming pared 1 base from V and 7 bases from J, leaving 11 bases between. The CDR3 bases are TGTGCCAGCAGCTTAGTCGCGTCTGGGCAGCCCCAGCATTTT. Its protein product is CASSLVASGQPQHF.

V and J are TRBV28 and TRBJ1-2; D not resolved. The CDR3 is 12 amino acids. V was pared by 2 bases and J by 8 bases, with 9 bases between. CDR1 is MDHEN and CDR2 is SYDVKM in the germline V gene. In nucleotides, the CDR3 is TGTGCCAGCAGTTTAGACGGTTACGGCTACACCTTC. Its protein product is CASSLDGYGYTF.

The chain uses TRBV6-5 and TRBJ1-4; no reliable D call. The CDR3 runs 15 residues. V lost 10 bases to trimming and J lost 5 bases, with 20 bases between them. Germline V gene lookup returns CDR1 MNHEY and CDR2 SVGAGI. This chain's CDR3 is CATLPRRHGNEKLFF. DNA of the CDR3: TGTGCCACTCTGCCCCGCCGGCACGGGAATGAAAAACTGTTTTTT.

This chain joins TRBV4-1 and TRBJ1-4; D unclear. V lost 2 bases and J 8 bases, leaving 9 bases between the germline ends. The V gene's germline CDR1 is MGHRA and CDR2 YSYEKL. This CDR3 region has 13 residues. For the CDR3, the DNA is TGCGCCAGCAGCCAAAGCGGGCGCGAAAAACTGTTTTTT. As protein: CASSQSGREKLFF.

The table lists this clone with a count of one. The V call is TRBV9, the J call TRBJ1-6, with D possibly matching TRBD1 (6 bases). This CDR3 contains 12 residues. Per germline, CDR1 SGDLS and CDR2 YYNGEE. The CDR3 loop is CREGGRNSPLHF. DNA of the CDR3: TGTAGGGAGGGGGGTAGGAATTCACCCCTCCACTTT. Drawing the rest from reference TRBV9 and TRBJ1-6, the complete variable domain is DSGVTQTPKHLITATGQRVTLRCSPRSGDLSVYWYQQSLDQGLQFLIQYYNGEERAKGNILERFSAQQFPDLHSELNLSSLELGDSALYFCREGGRNSPLHFGNGTRLTVT.

The V gene is TRBV28, the J gene TRBJ1-1, with 10 bases matching TRBD1. Germline CDR1 is MDHEN and CDR2 is SYDVKM. The CDR3 contains 15 residues. With 3 bases clipped from V and 5 bases from J, the junction kept 6 bases outside the gene matches. CDR3 amino acids: CASSFPGQGRTEAFF. Written as DNA, the CDR3 is TGTGCCAGCAGTTTCCCGGGACAGGGGAGGACTGAAGCTTTCTTT.

This chain joins TRBV28 and TRBJ1-4; possible D gene TRBD1, 6 bases. CDR1 and CDR2 (germline): MDHEN, SYDVKM. This CDR3 comprises 14 residues. V lost 5 bases and J lost 7, with 14 bases in between. The CDR3 DNA reads TGTGCCAGCAGTCACGGGACATCTTTTGAAAAACTGTTTTTT. It codes for CASSHGTSFEKLFF.

The rearrangement joins TRBV9 to TRBJ2-3; the D gene is possibly TRBD2 (8 bases). Trimming shortened V by 4 bases and J by 3 bases, and 21 bases separated the two germline ends. The germline CDR1 and CDR2 sequences are SGDLS and YYNGEE. The CDR3 spans 17 residues. CDR3 nucleotide sequence: TGTGCCAGCAGCTCCAGGGGGTCGGGGGGGTTGACAGATACGCAGTATTTT. Translation: CASSSRGSGGLTDTQYF.

This chain uses TRBV6-1 with TRBJ2-1; a possible D gene is TRBD2 (6 bases). The CDR3 consists of 12 residues. V lost 2 bases and J 9 bases, leaving 8 bases between the germline ends. From germline, CDR1 is MNHNS and CDR2 SASEGT. CDR3 coding DNA: TGTGCCAGCAGTGAAACCGGGAGTGAGCAGTTCTTC. This gives the protein CASSETGSEQFF.

This clone was recorded only once. The chain carries TRBV7-9 and TRBJ1-5; D is uncertain. Trimming shortened V by 3 bases and J by 10 bases, and 13 bases separated the two germline ends. CDR1 and CDR2 (germline): SEHNR, FQNEAQ (reference sequence). CDR3 length: 13 residues. In DNA, the CDR3 is TGTGCCAGCAGCTTCGGGGAGGCGAGTCCCCAGCATTTT. Its translation is CASSFGEASPQHF.

J is TRBJ2-5 and V is TRBV6-5; D is perhaps TRBD2 (5 bases). Germline V lookup: CDR1 MNHEY, CDR2 SVGAGI. The length of the CDR3 is 14 residues. V lost 2 bases, J lost 4 bases, and 11 bases lay in between. CDR3 sequence: CASSYGNGRETQYF. For the CDR3, the DNA is TGTGCCAGCAGTTACGGGAATGGGAGAGAGACCCAGTACTTC.

The chain recombines TRBV4-3 with TRBJ1-2, with D unresolved. Trimming cost V 3 bases and J 2 bases, with 4 bases left between them. The CDR3 totals 12 residues. The germline V gene has CDR1 LGHNA and CDR2 YSLEER. This CDR3 is CASSQGNYGYTF. The DNA of the CDR3 is TGCGCCAGCAGCCAGGGGAACTATGGCTACACCTTC.

The rearrangement links TRBV2 to TRBJ2-1, with a weak D call TRBD2 (6 bases). The V gene's germline CDR1 is SNHLY and CDR2 FYNNEI. This CDR3 spans 14 amino acids. Between the trimmed V and J ends, which lost 2 bases and 9 bases, there was a span of 14 bases. Written as DNA, the CDR3 is TGTGCCAGCAGTGAACAGCTAATGGGAGGTGAGCAGTTCTTC. It codes for CASSEQLMGGEQFF.

This chain links TRBV6-5 with TRBJ2-5; D not resolved. V lost 2 bases, J lost 5 bases, and 9 bases lay in between. The CDR3 sequence is 13 residues long. CDR1 is MNHEY, CDR2 SVGAGI, per germline. CDR3 DNA sequence: TGTGCCAGCAGTTACAACCCGCTGGAGACCCAGTACTTC. Protein: CASSYNPLETQYF.

The chain carries TRBV9 and TRBJ1-6; TRBD1 matches 10 bases. The CDR3 contains 19 residues. Germline V gene data show CDR1 as SGDLS and CDR2 as YYNGEE. The J segment lost 0 bases and the V segment lost 0 bases, leaving 6 bases of the junction unmatched. The CDR3 region has the DNA TGTGCCAGCAGCGTAGACCGACAGGGGGCAAGCTCCTATAATTCACCCCTCCACTTT. This sequence encodes CASSVDRQGASSYNSPLHF.

In DNA form, the CDR3 reads TGTGCCAGCAGCCGACAGGGGAATGAAAAACTGTTTTTT. It specifies CASSRQGNEKLFF. This chain connects TRBV7-9 to TRBJ1-4; 8 nucleotides match TRBD1. The CDR3 is made up of 13 amino acids. Trimming removed 5 bases from V and 5 bases from J; junction bases left unmatched: 1. The germline CDR1 and CDR2 sequences are SEHNR and FQNEAQ (reference sequence).

J is TRBJ1-6 and V is TRBV19, with 9 bases aligning to TRBD1. Per the germline V gene, CDR1 is LNHDA and CDR2 is SQIVND (reference sequence). The CDR3 contains 13 residues. Unmatched junction bases numbered 5, after V lost 10 bases and J lost 7 bases. CDR3: CATRTGANSPLHF. The CDR3 DNA reads as TGTGCCACCCGGACAGGGGCGAATTCACCCCTCCACTTT.

The chain is built from TRBV27 and TRBJ2-4; D is ambiguous. From germline, CDR1 is MNHEY and CDR2 SMNVEV (reference sequence). V was trimmed by 0 bases and J by 6 bases, leaving 6 bases between them. The CDR3 runs to 13 residues. CDR3 bases: TGTGCCAGCAGTTTATCGGACGGAAACATTCAGTACTTC. This sequence encodes CASSLSDGNIQYF.

The V call is TRBV19, the J call TRBJ1-2; D is uncertain. With 1 base removed from V and 0 bases from J, the gap between germline ends came to 9 bases. The CDR3 runs 15 residues. Germline assignment: CDR1 LNHDA and CDR2 SQIVND (reference sequence). The CDR3 bases are TGTGCCAGTAGTATAGTAGGCATCTCTAACTATGGCTACACCTTC. Residues: CASSIVGISNYGYTF.

V usage is TRBV6-2 or TRBV6-3 and J usage is TRBJ1-2, with TRBD1 matching over 7 bases. J was trimmed by 8 bases and V by 0 bases; bases with no gene match: 6. Germline CDR1 is MNHEY and CDR2 is SVGEGT. This CDR3 spans 14 amino acids. For the CDR3, the DNA is TGTGCCAGCAGTTACTCCAAGGGGACAGTCGGCTACACCTTC. It translates to CASSYSKGTVGYTF.